This entry lists 29 T cell receptor beta chains sequenced from one sample in a study of tumor-infiltrating lymphocytes in primary liver carcinoma. The researchers produced TCR beta cDNA from roughly 500 ng total RNA with a constant-region primer. The TCR beta library was amplified through three nested multiplex PCR rounds in a modified ARM-PCR procedure. The first two PCR rounds, around 11 cycles each, used TRBV1-TRBV30 forward primers and a C-beta reverse primer. TCRdb re-analysed the multiplex PCR reads in MiXCR, keeping a single row per CDR3 protein. The sample comprises a few hundred thousand distinct CDR3 sequences, around three fifths of which are singletons, and about 15% rests with the top ten. Germline DNA was also extracted, and blood RNA derived from unsorted whole blood. Source material: peripheral blood. These receptors were collected from a woman between 25 and 40 years old with primary liver carcinoma and hepatitis B virus infection.

There are a few counts of this clonotype. The chain is built from TRBV6-1 and TRBJ2-1; D perhaps matches TRBD2 (6 bases). This CDR3 is 14 amino acids long. CDR1 and CDR2 (germline): MNHNS, SASEGT. V lost 6 bases to trimming and J lost 4 bases, with 13 bases between them. The DNA of the CDR3 is TGTGCCAGCAGGGAGGGGACGGCGTACAATGAGCAGTTCTTC. It codes for CASREGTAYNEQFF.

About this clonotype itself: This may arise from a read error, as a much more abundant clone is one base away. Because the CDR3 is missing its conserved closing phenylalanine or tryptophan, this is likely a read error. The V gene is TRBV6-2 or TRBV6-3, the J gene TRBJ1-5; D is undetermined. The CDR3 runs 12 residues. Germline V gene sequence: CDR1 MNHEY, CDR2 SVGEGT. Trimming removed 7 bases at V and 3 bases at J, with 7 bases between. The CDR3 DNA is TGTGCCAGCACGGACTACAATCAGCCCCAGCATCTT. Translating it yields CASTDYNQPQHL.

On this clonotype: This may come from a read error, since a much larger clone is one base off. V is TRBV29-1 and J is TRBJ1-2; weak D call: TRBD1 (6 bases). CDR1 is SQVTM and CDR2 is ANQGSEA in the germline V gene. The V end lost 8 bases, the J end lost 8 bases, and 21 bases lay between the germline ends. There are 13 residues in the CDR3. CDR3 residues: CSMEDPGHQGYTF. The CDR3 DNA reads TGCAGCATGGAGGACCCGGGACATCAAGGCTACACCTTC.

This clonotype was seen many times. CDR3 coding DNA: TGTGCCAGCAGGTCATCGACAGGTTATAGGGGCGAGCAGTACTTC. Translated: CASRSSTGYRGEQYF. The rearrangement links TRBV28 to TRBJ2-7; TRBD1 might be the D (6 bases). V lost 6 bases and J 6 bases, leaving 21 bases between the germline ends. There are 15 residues in the CDR3. Germline V lookup: CDR1 MDHEN, CDR2 SYDVKM.

At least ten counts were recorded for this clonotype. The V call is TRBV4-1, the J call TRBJ2-5; D unresolved. Germline V gives CDR1 MGHRA, CDR2 YSYEKL. V lost 2 bases and J lost 2, with 9 bases in between. This CDR3 has 14 residues. The CDR3 is CASSQYGSQETQYF. The CDR3 nucleotides are TGCGCCAGCAGCCAATACGGATCTCAAGAGACCCAGTACTTC.

This clonotype was picked up a small number of times. The J gene is TRBJ2-2, the V gene TRBV6-2 or TRBV6-3; D uncertain. The V end lost 2 bases, the J end lost 9 bases, and 7 bases lay between the germline ends. Per germline, CDR1 MNHEY and CDR2 SVGEGT. CDR3 size: 12 residues. The CDR3 here is CASSYLGWELFF. DNA of the CDR3: TGTGCCAGCAGTTACCTGGGGTGGGAGCTGTTTTTT.

The rearrangement links TRBV4-3 to TRBJ2-6; possibly TRBD2 for D (5 bases). CDR1 is LGHNA, CDR2 YSLEER, per germline. The CDR3 is 16 amino acids. V gave up 4 bases and J gave up 4 bases, with 14 bases separating them. CDR3 sequence reads: CASSPGLPGGANVLTF. The DNA for the CDR3 is TGCGCCAGCAGCCCCGGACTCCCGGGGGGGGCCAACGTCCTGACTTTC.

Concerning this clonotype itself: The missing conserved phenylalanine or tryptophan at the end of this CDR3 makes a read error likely. V usage is TRBV11-2 and J usage is TRBJ2-1, with D unclear. The germline gives CDR1 SGHAT, CDR2 FQNNGV. CDR3 length equals 14 residues. CDR3 protein: CASSLDHPTNEQFL. In DNA, the CDR3 is TGCGCCAGCAGCTTAGATCACCCCACCAATGAGCAGTTCCTC.

J is TRBJ1-1 and V is TRBV6-2 or TRBV6-3; D might be TRBD1 (6 bases). CDR3 length: 15 amino acids. Germline assignment: CDR1 MNHEY and CDR2 SVGEGT. Deletions cut 6 bases from V and 3 bases from J, with 17 bases between. CDR3: CASSPGTIGYTEAFF. CDR3 DNA: TGTGCCAGCAGCCCTGGGACAATAGGGTACACTGAAGCTTTCTTT.

This clonotype was found a few times. This chain links TRBV7-8 with TRBJ2-1; TRBD1 matches 8 bases. The CDR3 has 16 amino acids. V trimming: 3 bases; J trimming: 7 bases; junction bases outside the gene matches: 11. Per the germline V gene, CDR1 is SGHVS and CDR2 is FQNEAQ. CDR3 nucleotides: TGTGCCAGCAGCTTGTGGGACAGGCCAAGGACGAATGAGCAGTTCTTC. Protein sequence: CASSLWDRPRTNEQFF.

This clonotype showed up just a few times. This chain joins TRBV29-1 and TRBJ1-2; unclear D gene. The CDR3 extends over 12 amino acids. CDR1 is SQVTM and CDR2 is ANQGSEA in the germline V gene. V was shortened by 4 bases and J by 0 bases, with 6 bases between the two germline ends. This CDR3 is CSVVSPNYGYTF. The CDR3 DNA reads as TGCAGCGTTGTATCTCCTAACTATGGCTACACCTTC.

Note on this clonotype: At one end, the junction sequence differs from germline, possibly due to a read error. The CDR3 coding sequence is TGTGCCAACAGTTTCCGCCCGGGAGCGTGGGAGGCCCAGTACTTC. Protein sequence: CANSFRPGAWEAQYF. This chain links TRBV6-6 with TRBJ2-5; D is possibly TRBD2 (6 bases). There are 15 residues in the CDR3. Germline CDR1 and CDR2: MNHNY and SVGAGI (reference sequence).

This clonotype was counted a single time. A much bigger clone sits one base away, suggesting this may be a read error. The chain recombines TRBV29-1 with TRBJ2-5, with 9 bases that match TRBD1. V gave up 6 bases and J gave up 6 bases; unmatched junction bases: 14. The length of the CDR3 is 15 residues. Germline V CDR1 and CDR2: SQVTM, ANQGSEA. The CDR3 is CSVPLFGQGRKTQYF. The CDR3 DNA is TGCAGCGTCCCATTGTTTGGACAGGGGAGGAAGACCCAGTACTTC.

The V and J genes are TRBV4-1 and TRBJ1-5; D gene uncertain. V was trimmed by 4 bases and J by 6 bases, leaving 22 bases between them. This CDR3 has 17 amino acids. Germline-derived CDR1 and CDR2 are MGHRA and YSYEKL. CDR3 DNA sequence: TGCGCCAGCAGCCCAGGTGGCGGAAGAGTCATCAGTCAGCCCCAGCATTTT. This encodes CASSPGGGRVISQPQHF.

This clonotype was counted at least ten times. The rearrangement uses TRBV6-5 and TRBJ2-7, with 7 bases that match TRBD2. Unmatched junction bases numbered 14, after V lost 5 bases and J lost 7 bases. CDR1 and CDR2 from the germline V gene are MNHEY and SVGAGI. The CDR3 sequence is 15 residues long. Here the CDR3 reads CASSKNTAGAGEQYF. In DNA, the CDR3 is TGTGCCAGCAGTAAAAACACGGCGGGAGCGGGTGAGCAGTACTTC.

Details on this clonotype: The junction departs from germline at one end; a sequencing error may be responsible. The V gene is TRBV4-3, the J gene TRBJ2-2; 11 bases agree with TRBD2. Germline CDR1 reads LGHNA; CDR2 reads YSLEER. The CDR3 runs to 22 residues. CDR3 DNA sequence: TGCGCCAGCAGCCAAGTTGGGCAGATTAGCGGGAGGGCCCCAGGTGCTGCCAGGGAGCCGTTTTTT. Protein sequence: CASSQVGQISGRAPGAAREPFF.

Remarks on this clonotype: With a much larger clone just one base away, this may be a read error. The chain uses TRBV29-1 and TRBJ2-1, with 8 bases that match TRBD2. The germline CDR1 and CDR2 sequences are SQVTM and ANQGSEA. The CDR3 covers 13 residues. V trimming: 6 bases; J trimming: 10 bases; junction bases outside the gene matches: 11. The CDR3 nucleotides are TGCAGCGTAATAGCGGGATCAACCTACGAGCAGTTCTTC. Translating it yields CSVIAGSTYEQFF.

V and J are TRBV29-1 and TRBJ1-2; no clear D. Germline values: CDR1 SQVTM, CDR2 ANQGSEA. The CDR3 contains 16 residues. Trimming left V 4 bases short and J 4 bases short, with 22 bases between. CDR3 region: CSVVNFGRGILYGYTF. The CDR3 DNA follows: TGCAGCGTTGTAAATTTTGGACGGGGAATACTCTATGGCTACACCTTC.

This clonotype was seen ten or more times. CDR3 residues: CSVERTARGDTQYF. DNA for the CDR3: TGCAGCGTTGAAAGGACAGCTAGGGGGGATACGCAGTATTTT. This chain uses TRBV29-1 with TRBJ2-3; D might be TRBD1 (6 bases). Germline V gene lookup returns CDR1 SQVTM and CDR2 ANQGSEA. The CDR3 length is 14 residues. The V gene lost 2 bases and the J gene lost 6 bases, with 15 bases spanning the gap.

Concerning this clonotype itself: A read error is possible here, since a much larger clone lies one base away. The genes are TRBV11-2 and TRBJ2-5; 8 bases fit TRBD1. The CDR3 runs 15 residues. The germline gives CDR1 SGHAT, CDR2 FQNNGV. In nucleotides, the CDR3 is TGTGTCAGCAGCCCCCTGGACAGGGTCAAAGAGACCCAGTACTTC. This gives the protein CVSSPLDRVKETQYF.

Worth noting for this clonotype: A junction end diverges from the germline sequence, so it may reflect a read error. The rearrangement joins TRBV11-2 to TRBJ2-7; D is uncertain. The length of the CDR3 is 14 residues. The germline gives CDR1 SGHAT, CDR2 FQNNGV. The CDR3 here is CTSSLRPGTYERYF. CDR3 DNA: TGTACCAGCAGCTTAAGGCCGGGCACCTACGAGCGATACTTC.

The chain has TRBV18 and TRBJ2-5, with TRBD2 matching over 8 bases. CDR1 is KGHSH and CDR2 is LQKENI in the germline V gene. V lost 2 bases and J lost 5; bases outside the gene matches: 1. This CDR3 contains 13 residues. CDR3 protein: CASSPLAGETQYF. CDR3 bases: TGTGCCAGCTCACCATTAGCGGGGGAGACCCAGTACTTC.

As concerns this clonotype: At one of its ends the junction is not consistent with the germline gene, which may arise from a read error. The V and J genes are TRBV11-1 and TRBJ1-1; tentatively, D is TRBD1 (5 bases). Germline assignment: CDR1 SGHAT and CDR2 FQDESV (reference sequence). This CDR3 spans 13 amino acids. The CDR3 nucleotides are TGTGACAGCTGCCCCCGGGGGGGCACTGAAGCTTTCTTT. This codes for CDSCPRGGTEAFF. Full variable domain (outside the CDR3, taken from reference TRBV11-1 and TRBJ1-1): EAEVAQSPRYKITEKSQAVAFWCDPISGHATLYWYRQILGQGPELLVQFQDESVVDDSQLPKDRFSAERLKGVDSTLKIQPAELGDSAMYLCDSCPRGGTEAFFGQGTRLTVV.

The sample holds a few counts of this clonotype. This chain connects TRBV6-5 to TRBJ2-2; D perhaps matches TRBD2 (6 bases). The germline CDR1 and CDR2 sequences are MNHEY and SVGAGI. The CDR3 has 19 residues. Trimming stripped 0 bases from V and 6 bases from J, with 23 bases between. CDR3 loop: CASSYSGITGSPGAGELFF. DNA of the CDR3: TGTGCCAGCAGTTACTCCGGCATTACCGGGTCTCCGGGGGCCGGGGAGCTGTTTTTT.

With respect to this clonotype: Given a much more abundant clone one base away, this may be a read error. This rearrangement joins TRBV12-3 or TRBV12-4 to TRBJ2-1, with D hard to call. The CDR3 consists of 12 residues. V shed 6 bases and J shed 9 bases, with 12 bases lying between them. The chain's CDR3 is CASRNFHSEQFF. CDR3 in DNA: TGTGCCAGCAGGAATTTTCACAGTGAGCAGTTCTTC.

This clonotype was found a few times. A read error is possible here, since a much larger clone lies one base away. The chain carries TRBV6-6 and TRBJ2-1, with 9 nucleotides matching TRBD2. Germline V CDR1 and CDR2: MNHNY, SVGAGI (reference sequence). The CDR3 covers 16 residues. The DNA for the CDR3 is TGTGTCAGCAGTGGGCGGGGACTTAGCGGGAGCGGAGAGCAGTTCTTC. This translates into CVSSGRGLSGSGEQFF.

Details on this clonotype: Being one base from a much bigger clone, this may be a read error. V is TRBV12-3 or TRBV12-4 and J is TRBJ2-7; D remains unclear. The CDR3 length is 13 residues. The CDR3 spells CASNLGFMGEQYF. In DNA form, the CDR3 reads TGTGCCAGCAATTTAGGTTTCATGGGCGAGCAGTACTTC.

As for this clonotype: This clone may be a read error of a much larger clone one base away. CDR3 DNA sequence: TGTGCCAGCAGCCAGACTAGCGGGCCGCCAGTTACGCAGTATTTT. This encodes CASSQTSGPPVTQYF. J is TRBJ2-3 and V is TRBV11-2; 10 bases match TRBD2. CDR1 and CDR2 from the germline V gene are SGHAT and FQNNGV. CDR3 length equals 15 residues. With 5 bases clipped from V and 8 bases from J, the junction kept 10 bases outside the gene matches. Full variable domain (rest looked up from reference TRBV11-2 and TRBJ2-3): EAGVAQSPRYKIIEKRQSVAFWCNPISGHATLYWYQQILGQGPKLLIQFQNNGVVDDSQLPKDRFSAERLKGVDSTLKIQPAKLEDSAVYLCASSQTSGPPVTQYFGPGTRLTVL.

V is TRBV7-9 and J is TRBJ2-6; no reliable D call. The CDR3 spans 15 residues. Trimming removed 5 bases at V and 1 base at J, with 9 bases between. Germline V gives CDR1 SEHNR, CDR2 FQNEAQ (reference sequence). The CDR3 DNA sequence: TGTGCCAGCAGCCCTTGGAGTTCTGGGGCCAACGTCCTGACTTTC. It is translated as CASSPWSSGANVLTF. Together with reference TRBV7-9 and TRBJ2-6, the CDR3 gives the full variable domain: DTGVSQNPRHKITKRGQNVTFRCDPISEHNRLYWYRQTLGQGPEFLTYFQNEAQLEKSRLLSDRFSAERPKGSFSTLEIQRTEQGDSAMYLCASSPWSSGANVLTFGAGSRLTVL.